The rows below give T cell receptor beta chains drawn from one sample of a study of T cell changes during pregnancy in multiple sclerosis. Repertoires were generated with immunoSEQ multiplex PCR, while TCRdb's copy carries only in-frame clones and drops some. The sample yields about 49,000 clones, around 93% seen once. The material was CD8+ T cells from peripheral blood mononuclear cells, obtained in the first trimester of pregnancy. The receptor set was obtained from a female donor with multiple sclerosis, enrolled in a pregnancy study. Both conserved end residues are trimmed from each CDR3. Each record gives: V gene, J gene, CDR3 protein.

v_gene: TRBV28; j_gene: TRBJ2-7; CDR3aa: ASSPGTDAYEQY
v_gene: TRBV7-8; j_gene: TRBJ2-5; CDR3aa: ASSLRARVTETQY
v_gene: TRBV7-9; j_gene: TRBJ2-2; CDR3aa: ASSSLAGVGTGELF
v_gene: TRBV19; j_gene: TRBJ1-5; CDR3aa: ASSIGAGDQPQH
v_gene: TRBV7-2; j_gene: TRBJ2-7; CDR3aa: ASSLLGGDGYEQY
v_gene: TRBV27; j_gene: TRBJ2-1; CDR3aa: ASSPGTSNLPAEQF
v_gene: TRBV19; j_gene: TRBJ2-1; CDR3aa: ASSTTGTSYNEQF
v_gene: TRBV29-1; j_gene: TRBJ2-7; CDR3aa: SVEVNSGISYEQY
v_gene: TRBV7-9; j_gene: TRBJ1-1; CDR3aa: ASSPGGRTEAF
v_gene: TRBV4-1; j_gene: TRBJ2-7; CDR3aa: ASSPGTDYEQY
v_gene: TRBV9; j_gene: TRBJ2-1; CDR3aa: ASSVAGLSSYNEQF
v_gene: TRBV7-9; j_gene: TRBJ2-7; CDR3aa: ASSSTGTTSSYEQY
v_gene: TRBV29-1; j_gene: TRBJ2-2; CDR3aa: SVRTSPDTGELF
v_gene: TRBV2; j_gene: TRBJ2-7; CDR3aa: ASSDPYEQY
v_gene: TRBV14; j_gene: TRBJ1-2; CDR3aa: ASSQNTFYGYT
v_gene: TRBV6-6; j_gene: TRBJ1-3; CDR3aa: ASSYGQEGNTIY
v_gene: TRBV9; j_gene: TRBJ2-6; CDR3aa: ASSTPRTGTAGANVLT
v_gene: TRBV5-4; j_gene: TRBJ2-3; CDR3aa: ASSLFGSGRADTQY
v_gene: TRBV29-1; j_gene: TRBJ2-7; CDR3aa: SVGVGENEQY
v_gene: TRBV27; j_gene: TRBJ1-1; CDR3aa: ASSLASNTEAF
v_gene: TRBV28; j_gene: TRBJ1-1; CDR3aa: ASRWTGGEAF
v_gene: TRBV4-1; j_gene: TRBJ2-5; CDR3aa: ASSRIAGEETQY
v_gene: TRBV30; j_gene: TRBJ2-1; CDR3aa: AWRLAPRGNEQF
v_gene: TRBV9; j_gene: TRBJ1-1; CDR3aa: ASSGTGTNTEAF
v_gene: TRBV5-1; j_gene: TRBJ2-2; CDR3aa: ASSFSGPGTGELF
v_gene: TRBV30; j_gene: TRBJ2-7; CDR3aa: ASSSGTGNDEQY
v_gene: TRBV13; j_gene: TRBJ2-5; CDR3aa: ASSLDGRRRAGEETQY
v_gene: TRBV2; j_gene: TRBJ2-1; CDR3aa: ASEEREDMDNEQF
v_gene: TRBV14; j_gene: TRBJ2-7; CDR3aa: ASSVSKKTGPYEQY
v_gene: TRBV7-8; j_gene: TRBJ1-1; CDR3aa: ASSLESGGEAF
v_gene: TRBV6-1; j_gene: TRBJ2-7; CDR3aa: ASREEHREDSYEQY
v_gene: TRBV11-2; j_gene: TRBJ2-1; CDR3aa: ASSLEVASGVYNEQF
v_gene: TRBV21-1; j_gene: TRBJ2-3; CDR3aa: ASSKVPSGSRTDTQY
v_gene: TRBV9; j_gene: TRBJ2-5; CDR3aa: ASSPSPGQGFQETQY
v_gene: TRBV7-9; j_gene: TRBJ2-7; CDR3aa: ASSLATDEQY
v_gene: TRBV28; j_gene: TRBJ2-7; CDR3aa: ASSYAGYSREQY
v_gene: TRBV9; j_gene: TRBJ2-1; CDR3aa: ASSQGDSPLGEQF
v_gene: TRBV19; j_gene: TRBJ2-1; CDR3aa: ASGSGGYNEQF
v_gene: TRBV7-6; j_gene: TRBJ2-7; CDR3aa: ASSREDGEQY
v_gene: TRBV5-1; j_gene: TRBJ2-2; CDR3aa: ASSPWTSGITGELF
v_gene: TRBV6-5; j_gene: TRBJ2-5; CDR3aa: ASSYSRETQY
v_gene: TRBV28; j_gene: TRBJ1-5; CDR3aa: ASSSGGEYSNQPQH
v_gene: TRBV5-6; j_gene: TRBJ1-2; CDR3aa: ASSSTGVTGYT
v_gene: TRBV25-1; j_gene: TRBJ2-3; CDR3aa: ASSDVLAGDTQY
v_gene: TRBV5-1; j_gene: TRBJ1-1; CDR3aa: ASRRVLNTEAF
v_gene: TRBV4-1; j_gene: TRBJ2-7; CDR3aa: ASSQDEGWAGVPSEQY
v_gene: TRBV6-4; j_gene: TRBJ2-1; CDR3aa: ASSDGIGGGINEQF
v_gene: TRBV27; j_gene: TRBJ2-2; CDR3aa: ASSSRQGPTGELF
v_gene: TRBV7-9; j_gene: TRBJ2-1; CDR3aa: ASSLVGGLNEQF
v_gene: TRBV28; j_gene: TRBJ2-3; CDR3aa: ASTTSGSPPY
v_gene: TRBV4-1; j_gene: TRBJ2-7; CDR3aa: ASSQVGVYEQY
v_gene: TRBV19; j_gene: TRBJ2-1; CDR3aa: ASSISSAPELYEQF
v_gene: TRBV18; j_gene: TRBJ1-1; CDR3aa: ASSYWDRGLNTEAF
v_gene: TRBV28; j_gene: TRBJ2-7; CDR3aa: ASTLAGFSYEQY
v_gene: TRBV28; j_gene: TRBJ1-5; CDR3aa: ASSLVAGTQPQH